This TCR beta chain emerged from a study of shared clonotypes between healthy human individuals. The table came from immunoSEQ multiplex PCR; TCRdb's copy has only in-frame clones and leaves some out. The sample holds approximately 400,000 clones; roughly 96% are singletons and the top ten take 0.32%. The germline V gene has CDR1 ENHRY and CDR2 SYGVKD. This CDR3 region has 15 residues. The V segment lost 6 bases and the J segment 2 bases; nucleotides outside the gene matches: 7. This TCR derives from a man aged 25 to 40 in good health. The specimen was memory CD8+ T cells sorted from blood. Subset in this sample: CD45RO+ cells pooled with CCR7-negative TemRA cells. This chain links TRBV10-3 with TRBJ2-7, with 10 nucleotides matching TRBD2. The CDR3 region is CAISETSGWAYEQYF. The CDR3, as DNA: TGTGCCATCAGCGAGACTAGCGGGTGGGCCTACGAGCAGTACTTC.